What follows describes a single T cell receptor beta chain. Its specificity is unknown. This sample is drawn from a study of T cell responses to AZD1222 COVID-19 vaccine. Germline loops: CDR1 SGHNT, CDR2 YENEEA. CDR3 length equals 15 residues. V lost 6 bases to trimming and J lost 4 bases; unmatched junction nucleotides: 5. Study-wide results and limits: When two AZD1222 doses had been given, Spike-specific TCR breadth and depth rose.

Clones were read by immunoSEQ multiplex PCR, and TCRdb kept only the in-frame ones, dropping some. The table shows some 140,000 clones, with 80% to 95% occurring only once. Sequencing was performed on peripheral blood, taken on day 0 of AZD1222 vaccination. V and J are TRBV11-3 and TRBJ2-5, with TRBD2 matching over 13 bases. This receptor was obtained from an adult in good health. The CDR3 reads CASRIRLAGGETQYF. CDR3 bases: TGTGCCAGCAGAATCAGACTAGCGGGAGGAGAGACCCAGTACTTC.